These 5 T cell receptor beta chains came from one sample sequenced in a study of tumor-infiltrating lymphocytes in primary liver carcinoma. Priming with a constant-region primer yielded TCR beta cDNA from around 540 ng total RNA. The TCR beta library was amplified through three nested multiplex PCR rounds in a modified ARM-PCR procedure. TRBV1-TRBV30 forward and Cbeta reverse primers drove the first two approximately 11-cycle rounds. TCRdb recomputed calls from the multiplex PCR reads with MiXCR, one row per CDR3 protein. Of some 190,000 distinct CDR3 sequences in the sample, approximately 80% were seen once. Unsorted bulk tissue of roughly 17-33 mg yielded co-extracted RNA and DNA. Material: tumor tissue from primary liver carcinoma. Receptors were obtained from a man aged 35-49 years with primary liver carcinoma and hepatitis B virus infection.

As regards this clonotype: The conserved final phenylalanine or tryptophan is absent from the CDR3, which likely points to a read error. DNA for the CDR3: TGTGCCATCAGTGCGGCTAGCGGGACCACAGATACGCAGTATATG. It yields the protein CAISAASGTTDTQYM. The rearrangement links TRBV10-3 to TRBJ2-3; 9 bases are a match to TRBD2. The CDR3 has 15 residues. V shed 4 bases and J 2 bases; nucleotides not matched to a gene: 4. From germline, CDR1 is ENHRY and CDR2 SYGVKD.

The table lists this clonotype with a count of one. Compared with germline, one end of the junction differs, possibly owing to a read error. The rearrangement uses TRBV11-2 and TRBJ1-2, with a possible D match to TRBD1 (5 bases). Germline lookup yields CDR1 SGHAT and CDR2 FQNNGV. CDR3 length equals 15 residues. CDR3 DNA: TGTGCCAGTAGCACCTCGGCAGGGTTGATCCCTGGCTACAACTTC. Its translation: CASSTSAGLIPGYNF.

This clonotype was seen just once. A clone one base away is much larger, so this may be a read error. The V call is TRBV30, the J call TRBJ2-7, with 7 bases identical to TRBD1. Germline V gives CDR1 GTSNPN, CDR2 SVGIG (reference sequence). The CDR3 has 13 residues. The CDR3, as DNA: TGTGCCTGGACCGGGACAGACGAATACGAGCTGTACTTC. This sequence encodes CAWTGTDEYELYF.

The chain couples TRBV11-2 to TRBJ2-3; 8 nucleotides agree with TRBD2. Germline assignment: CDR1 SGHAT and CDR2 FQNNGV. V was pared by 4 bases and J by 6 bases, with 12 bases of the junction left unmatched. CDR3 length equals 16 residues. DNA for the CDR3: TGTGCCAGCAGCTCCAGGGGACTAGAGGGAGTGGATACGCAGTATTTT. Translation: CASSSRGLEGVDTQYF.

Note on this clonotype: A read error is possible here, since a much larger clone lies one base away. The CDR3 region is CASSATGSYEHYF. The CDR3 nucleotides read TGTGCCAGCAGTGCGACAGGGTCCTACGAGCACTACTTC. This rearrangement joins TRBV6-1 to TRBJ2-7, with 7 bases aligning to TRBD1. Germline V gene lookup returns CDR1 MNHNS and CDR2 SASEGT. The CDR3 runs 13 residues.